Listed here are 18 T cell receptor beta chains from one sample, sequenced in a study of vaccination and CD4 T cells after COVID-19. Cultured CD4+ T-cell DNA underwent Oncomine TCR Beta short-read sequencing. TCRdb analysed the PCR reads with MiXCR anew, one entry per CDR3 protein. Found here are approximately 7,000 distinct CDR3 sequences, around three fifths of them singletons; the top ten hold roughly 20%. Stated treatment: roughly 10-day PBMC culture with coronavirus spike peptide pools or control peptides (ViraFEST assay). No antigens are known for them. Sequencing was carried out using CD4+ T cells from blood, cultured in vitro. The receptors derive from a human donor who had recovered from COVID-19.

The genes are TRBV10-3 and TRBJ2-3; 7 bases are shared with TRBD2. Trimming at V came to 5 bases and at J to 0 bases, leaving 5 bases not matched to a gene. The CDR3 length is 15 residues. Germline-derived CDR1 and CDR2 are ENHRY and SYGVKD. CDR3 coding DNA: TGTGCCATCAGTAAGACTAGCACTAGCACAGATACGCAGTATTTT. Its protein product is CAISKTSTSTDTQYF.

The sample holds a few counts of this clonotype. The chain recombines TRBV27 with TRBJ2-7; TRBD2 aligns across 13 bases. This CDR3 is 17 amino acids long. Germline V gene sequence: CDR1 MNHEY, CDR2 SMNVEV (reference sequence). Trimming removed 3 bases from V and 1 base from J; junction bases left unmatched: 6. The CDR3 sequence is CASSLRPGLAGSYEQYF. CDR3 DNA: TGTGCCAGCAGTTTGAGGCCGGGACTAGCGGGGTCCTACGAGCAGTACTTC.

The CDR3 nucleotides read TGTGCCAGCAGGGACCCAGGGGGCTTGGATGAAAAACTGTTTTTT. Translating gives CASRDPGGLDEKLFF. This rearrangement joins TRBV6-1 to TRBJ1-4; TRBD1 agrees at 8 bases. J was trimmed by 6 bases and V by 6 bases; bases with no gene match: 9. This CDR3 has 15 residues. From germline, CDR1 is MNHNS and CDR2 SASEGT.

V is TRBV28 and J is TRBJ1-5, with 8 bases matching TRBD1. The CDR3 loop spans 15 amino acids. Trimming at V came to 6 bases and at J to 1 base, leaving 5 bases not matched to a gene. Germline CDR1 reads MDHEN; CDR2 reads SYDVKM. The DNA of the CDR3 is TGTGCCAGCAGGCCAGGGGGCGTGAGCAATCAGCCCCAGCATTTT. This gives the protein CASRPGGVSNQPQHF.

V and J are TRBV15 and TRBJ1-1; D is ambiguous. Germline CDR1 reads LNHNV; CDR2 reads YYDKDF (reference sequence). The V end lost 0 bases, the J end lost 0 bases, and 8 bases lay between the germline ends. The length of the CDR3 is 15 residues. CDR3 sequence (DNA): TGTGCCACCAGCAGAGAGTACCTAATGAACACTGAAGCTTTCTTT. As protein: CATSREYLMNTEAFF.

This clonotype is labeled large. This chain joins TRBV6-1 and TRBJ1-6; weak D call: TRBD1 (5 bases). This CDR3 is 16 amino acids long. V lost 5 bases and J 7 bases, leaving 18 bases between the germline ends. The germline V gene encodes CDR1 MNHNS and CDR2 SASEGT. The CDR3 coding sequence is TGTGCCAGCAGTCCGGGACGCCTTACGGGGAATTCACCCCTCCACTTT. Protein sequence: CASSPGRLTGNSPLHF.

The rearrangement uses TRBV27 and TRBJ2-3, with D perhaps given as TRBD1 or TRBD2 (6 bases each). The CDR3 spans 16 residues. Germline V CDR1 and CDR2: MNHEY, SMNVEV (reference sequence). V lost 6 bases to trimming and J lost 1 base, with 17 bases between them. CDR3 coding DNA: TGTGCCAGCAGACCTTATTGGGGGGCAGGCACAGATACGCAGTATTTT. Encoded protein: CASRPYWGAGTDTQYF.

This rearrangement joins TRBV7-2 to TRBJ2-5; D tentatively reads TRBD1 or TRBD2 (6 bases each). The V end was cut by 2 bases, the J end by 5 bases, with 15 bases between. The CDR3 length is 15 residues. Germline V gene sequence: CDR1 SGHTA, CDR2 FQGNSA. As DNA, the CDR3 is TGTGCCAGCAGCTTAATGGGGGGCGAGGGGGAGACCCAGTACTTC. Translated, it gives CASSLMGGEGETQYF. Supplemented by reference TRBV7-2 and TRBJ2-5, the full variable domain reads GAGVSQSPSNKVTEKGKDVELRCDPISGHTALYWYRQSLGQGLEFLIYFQGNSAPDKSGLPSDRFSAERTGGSVSTLTIQRTQQEDSAVYLCASSLMGGEGETQYFGPGTRLLVL.

There are a few counts of this clonotype. The V and J genes are TRBV20-1 and TRBJ2-1, with a tentative D call TRBD1 (6 bases). CDR1 is DFQATT, CDR2 SNEGSKA, per germline (reference sequence). The CDR3 spans 12 residues. Trimming removed 7 bases from V and 9 bases from J, with 16 bases in between. The CDR3 sequence is CSEGGPDGEQFF. Written as DNA, the CDR3 is TGCAGTGAAGGGGGACCCGATGGTGAGCAGTTCTTC.

This chain connects TRBV19 to TRBJ1-6; D not certain. Trimming cost V 7 bases and J 7 bases, with 11 bases left between them. The CDR3 has 13 amino acids. Germline V lookup: CDR1 LNHDA, CDR2 SQIVND (reference sequence). DNA of the CDR3: TGTGCCAGTACCACAAGCGCGAATTCACCCCTCCACTTT. Protein product: CASTTSANSPLHF.

J is TRBJ2-2 and V is TRBV7-2, with 9 bases matching TRBD1. This CDR3 is built from 16 residues. From germline, CDR1 is SGHTA and CDR2 FQGNSA. V shed 4 bases and J 6 bases; nucleotides not matched to a gene: 9. CDR3 coding DNA: TGTGCCAGCAGCTCGGGGACAGGGAGCGGGGCCGGGGAGCTGTTTTTT. As protein: CASSSGTGSGAGELFF.

As regards this clonotype: Likely a read error: the CDR3 ends without its conserved phenylalanine or tryptophan. V and J are TRBV7-7 and TRBJ2-7; D is undetermined. The CDR3 spans 15 residues. Germline loops: CDR1 SSHAT, CDR2 FNYEAQ (reference sequence). CDR3 DNA: TGTGCTAGCAGCTTAGGGCCCTCCGACACCTACGAGCAGTACCTC. Protein: CASSLGPSDTYEQYL.

The genes are TRBV20-1 and TRBJ2-2; tentatively, D is TRBD1 or TRBD2 (5 bases each). The CDR3 length is 14 residues. Trimming took off 4 bases at V and 4 bases at J, with 13 bases between the two ends. Per germline, CDR1 DFQATT and CDR2 SNEGSKA (reference sequence). CDR3 in amino acids: CSATTGTLTGELFF. The CDR3 DNA reads as TGCAGTGCTACAACCGGGACCCTCACCGGGGAGCTGTTTTTT.

V and J are TRBV28 and TRBJ2-3, with 7 nucleotides matching TRBD2. The V gene end was trimmed by 6 bases and the J gene end by 0 bases; junction bases not matched to a gene: 3. Germline V gene sequence: CDR1 MDHEN, CDR2 SYDVKM. The CDR3 consists of 14 residues. The CDR3 coding sequence is TGTGCCAGCAGGCGGGGGACTAGCACAGATACGCAGTATTTT. Encoded protein: CASRRGTSTDTQYF.

This chain's CDR3 is CASSLRGGTGELFF. In DNA form, the CDR3 reads TGTGCCAGCAGCTTGCGGGGGGGCACCGGGGAGCTGTTTTTT. The chain links TRBV7-2 to TRBJ2-2, with 9 bases fitting TRBD2. In germline, CDR1 is SGHTA, CDR2 FQGNSA. Losses at the gene ends were 3 bases for V and 4 bases for J; bases not matched to a gene: 0. This CDR3 region has 14 residues.

The genes are TRBV19 and TRBJ2-1; TRBD1 agrees at 9 bases. V lost 5 bases, J lost 0 bases, and 2 bases stayed unmatched. CDR3 length equals 15 residues. Germline values: CDR1 LNHDA, CDR2 SQIVND (reference sequence). The CDR3 sequence: CASSADRGSYNEQFF. The DNA of the CDR3 is TGTGCCAGTAGTGCGGACAGGGGCTCCTACAATGAGCAGTTCTTC. The whole variable domain, remainder taken from reference TRBV19 and TRBJ2-1, is DGGITQSPKYLFRKEGQNVTLSCEQNLNHDAMYWYRQDPGQGLRLIYYSQIVNDFQKGDIAEGYSVSREKKESFPLTVTSAQKNPTAFYLCASSADRGSYNEQFFGPGTRLTVL.

This clonotype was detected only a few times. This sequence joins TRBV12-3 or TRBV12-4 and TRBJ1-2; TRBD1 matches 10 bases. The CDR3 has 15 residues. V shed 5 bases and J 5 bases; nucleotides not matched to a gene: 8. This chain's CDR3 is CASSLRTGGDYGYTF. DNA for the CDR3: TGTGCCAGCAGTCTACGGACAGGGGGTGATTATGGCTACACCTTC.

The DNA for the CDR3 is TGTGCCAGCGGATGGGAGGGCTCCTACAATGAGCAGTTCTTC. Its translation: CASGWEGSYNEQFF. V usage is TRBV6-1 and J usage is TRBJ2-1, with 7 bases matching TRBD2. The CDR3 loop spans 14 amino acids. Trimming at V came to 8 bases and at J to 0 bases, leaving 4 bases not matched to a gene. CDR1 is MNHNS, CDR2 SASEGT, per germline.